This entry is about one T cell receptor (beta chain). The antigen remains undetermined. Other DNA variants within this sample encode the same CDR3. This specimen belongs to a study of Ad26.COV2.S vaccination and SARS-CoV-2 variants. Study-level findings and limits: Participants in the vaccine arm had higher spike-specific TCR breadth; placebo recipients had lower. Breadth, reportedly substantial, characterized the spike-specific CD8+ and CD4+ T cell responses after vaccination. The TCR breadth and depth analyses may have understated or missed part of the total T cell responses.

Germline lookup yields CDR1 SGHVS and CDR2 FQNEAQ. The CDR3 extends over 11 amino acids. V was pared by 5 bases and J by 9 bases, with 8 bases between. Documented treatment: some 20 received Ad26.COV2.S at low or high dose, single or two shots; several received placebo; per-sample allocation not given. Sampling was performed 63 days after the first vaccine or placebo injection. Using immunoSEQ multiplex PCR, the repertoire was profiled, and TCRdb retains in-frame clones only, with some absent. The sample consists of 510,000 or so clones, approximately 88% of them appearing once. This sequence originates from a person between 18 and 65 years old who received the Ad26.COV2.S COVID-19 vaccine or a placebo. This specimen consisted of peripheral blood, obtained in a trial of Ad26.COV2.S vaccine versus placebo. The chain has TRBV7-8 and TRBJ2-1; D gene ambiguous. This chain's CDR3 is CASSLAGEQFF. In nucleotides, the CDR3 is TGTGCCAGCAGCCTCGCTGGTGAGCAGTTCTTC.